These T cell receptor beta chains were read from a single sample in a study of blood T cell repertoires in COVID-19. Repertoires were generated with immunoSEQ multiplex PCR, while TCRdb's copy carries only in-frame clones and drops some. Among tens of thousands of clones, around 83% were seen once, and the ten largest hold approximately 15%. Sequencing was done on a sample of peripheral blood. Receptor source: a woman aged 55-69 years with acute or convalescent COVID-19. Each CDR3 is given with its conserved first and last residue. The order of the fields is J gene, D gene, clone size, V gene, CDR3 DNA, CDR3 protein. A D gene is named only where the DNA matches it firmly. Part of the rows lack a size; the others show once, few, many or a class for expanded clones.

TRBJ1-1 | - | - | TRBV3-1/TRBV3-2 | TGTGCCAGCAGCCAGCTTGACAGAAAGAACACTGAAGCTTTCTTT | CASSQLDRKNTEAFF
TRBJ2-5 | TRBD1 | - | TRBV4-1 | TGCGCCAGCAGCCAAGGAGACAGGGATCAAGAGACCCAGTACTTC | CASSQGDRDQETQYF
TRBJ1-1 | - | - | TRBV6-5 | TGTGCCAGCAGTTACTCTCTTGGGCAGTCGAACACTGAAGCTTTCTTT | CASSYSLGQSNTEAFF
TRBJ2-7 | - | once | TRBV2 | TGTGCCAGTATTACGACAGCCTTGACCTACGAGCAGTACTTC | CASITTALTYEQYF
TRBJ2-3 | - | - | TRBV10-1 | TGCGCCAGCAGCAACGGAGGGACCACAGATACGCAGTATTTT | CASSNGGTTDTQYF
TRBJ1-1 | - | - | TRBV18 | TGTGCCAGCTCACGGACAGAGAACACTGAAGCTTTCTTT | CASSRTENTEAFF
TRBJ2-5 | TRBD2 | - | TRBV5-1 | TGCGCCAGTCGTGGGGTAGCGGGGCAAGAGACCCAGTACTTC | CASRGVAGQETQYF
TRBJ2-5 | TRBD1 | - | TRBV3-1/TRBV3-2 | TGTGCCAGCAGCCCATTTACAGGGGGCGAAGAGACCCAGTACTTC | CASSPFTGGEETQYF
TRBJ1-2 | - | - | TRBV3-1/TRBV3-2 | TGTGCCAGCAGCTTCCACAGGTCCCTGGAAGGCTACACCTTC | CASSFHRSLEGYTF
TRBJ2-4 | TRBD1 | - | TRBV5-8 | TGTGCCAGCAGACCCCAGGGGGCCCTTGGGTTTGCCAAAAACATTCAGTACTTC | CASRPQGALGFAKNIQYF
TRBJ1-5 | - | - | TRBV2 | TGTGCCAGCAGTCCGGTAGGGGATCAGCCCCAGCATTTT | CASSPVGDQPQHF
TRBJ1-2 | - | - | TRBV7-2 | TGTGCCAGCAGCTATACAGGGATTGGCTACACCTTC | CASSYTGIGYTF
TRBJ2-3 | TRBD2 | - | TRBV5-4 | TGTGCCAGCAGCTCGGGCCAGACTAGCGGGAGAGGCACAGATACGCAGTATTTT | CASSSGQTSGRGTDTQYF
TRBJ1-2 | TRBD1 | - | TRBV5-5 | TGTGCCAGCAGCTTGGGACAGGGGACCTCCTATGGCTACACCTTC | CASSLGQGTSYGYTF
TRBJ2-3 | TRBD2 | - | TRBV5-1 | TGCGCCAGCAGCTCTGGACTAGGCACAGATACGCAGTATTTT | CASSSGLGTDTQYF
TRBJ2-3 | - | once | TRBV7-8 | TGTGCCAGCAGCCTATCTCCCGCGGATACGCAGTATTTT | CASSLSPADTQYF
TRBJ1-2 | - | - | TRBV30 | TGTGCCTGCCCCGAGGGAGGGACCTTCTATGGCTACACCTTC | CACPEGGTFYGYTF
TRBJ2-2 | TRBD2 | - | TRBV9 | TGTGCCAGCAGCCCTGGGGAGCGGGAGGGCACCGGGGAGCTGTTTTTT | CASSPGEREGTGELFF
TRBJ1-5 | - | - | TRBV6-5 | TGTGCCAGCAGTACAGATTTCAATCAGCCCCAGCATTTT | CASSTDFNQPQHF
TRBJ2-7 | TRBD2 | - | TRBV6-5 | TGTGCCAGCAGCCGTAGCGGGGACTCCTACGAGCAGTACTTC | CASSRSGDSYEQYF
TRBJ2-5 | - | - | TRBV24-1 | TGTGCCACCAGTACAATTGCTGGGGGCGGGGAGACCCAGTACTTC | CATSTIAGGGETQYF
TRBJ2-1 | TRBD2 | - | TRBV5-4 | TGTGCCAGCAGCTTGGGGGGGGAGGGATACAATGAGCAGTTCTTC | CASSLGGEGYNEQFF
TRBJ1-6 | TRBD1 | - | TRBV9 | TGTGCCAGCAGCGTAGGACAGGGGGATTCACCCCTCCACTTT | CASSVGQGDSPLHF
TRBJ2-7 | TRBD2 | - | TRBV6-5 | TGTGCCAGCAGTAGGACTAGCGGGGTATACGAGCAGTACTTC | CASSRTSGVYEQYF
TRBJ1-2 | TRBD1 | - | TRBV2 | TGTGCCAGCAGCCCAGGACAGGTCTGGGGCTACACCTTC | CASSPGQVWGYTF
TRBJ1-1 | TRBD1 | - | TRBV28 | TGTGCCAGCAGTTTACCCACAGGGGGCGCAACCCAAGCTTTCTTT | CASSLPTGGATQAFF
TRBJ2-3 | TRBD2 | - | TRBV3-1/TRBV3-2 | TGTGCCAGCAGCCAAACAGCGGGGGGAAGCACAGATACGCAGTATTTT | CASSQTAGGSTDTQYF
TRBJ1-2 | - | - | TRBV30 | TGTGCCTGGAGTGTAATGGTTGGGGGCAAGGGCTACACCTTC | CAWSVMVGGKGYTF
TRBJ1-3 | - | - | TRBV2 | TGTGCCAGCAGTGAATCAGGGTTAGGAAACACCATATATTTT | CASSESGLGNTIYF
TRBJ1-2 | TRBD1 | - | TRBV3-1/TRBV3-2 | TGTGCCAGCAGCCTGGACAGGGCAATCGGCTACACCTTC | CASSLDRAIGYTF
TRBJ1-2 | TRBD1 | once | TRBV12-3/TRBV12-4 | TGTGCCAGCAGTTTAACAGGGGGATCTGGCTACACCTTC | CASSLTGGSGYTF
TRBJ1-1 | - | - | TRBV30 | TGTGCCTGGAGGCTGGACAGCCTGAACACTGAAGCTTTCTTT | CAWRLDSLNTEAFF
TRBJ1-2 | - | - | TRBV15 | TGTGCCACCAGCAGAGACCGACTAATTAACTATGGCTACACCTTC | CATSRDRLINYGYTF
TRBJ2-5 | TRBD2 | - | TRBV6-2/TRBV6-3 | TGTGCCAGCAGTCCCACTAGCGGGCGGCCCGGGTTGGAGACCCAGTACTTC | CASSPTSGRPGLETQYF
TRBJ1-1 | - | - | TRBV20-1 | TGCAGTGCCCTCTCGAGGGTTGAAGCTTTCTTT | CSALSRVEAFF
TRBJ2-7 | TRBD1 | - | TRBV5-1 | TGCGCCAGCAGCTTCAGGGACAGGGGAAGGGACGAGCAGTACTTC | CASSFRDRGRDEQYF
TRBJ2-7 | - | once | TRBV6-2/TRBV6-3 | TGTGCCAGCAGTCCCCCCGGGACTTTCTACGAGCAGTACTTC | CASSPPGTFYEQYF
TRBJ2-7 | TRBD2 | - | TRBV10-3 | TGTGCCATCAGTGAGTCAGGCGGGAGGGGTTTCTACGAGCAGTACTTC | CAISESGGRGFYEQYF
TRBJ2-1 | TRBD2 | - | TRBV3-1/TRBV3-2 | TGTGCCAGCAGCCCGGGACTAGCGAGCGATGAGCAGTTCTTC | CASSPGLASDEQFF
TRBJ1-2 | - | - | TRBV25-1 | TGTGCCAGCAGTGAATCATCTAGGCACACCTTC | CASSESSRHTF
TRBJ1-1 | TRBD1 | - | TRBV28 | TGTGCCAGCACCGCCCCGGGACAGGGGAACACTGAAGCTTTCTTT | CASTAPGQGNTEAFF
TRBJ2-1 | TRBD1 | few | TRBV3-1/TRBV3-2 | TGTGCCAGCAGCCGACATACGCAGGGACAGGGGCACAATGAGCAGTTCTTC | CASSRHTQGQGHNEQFF
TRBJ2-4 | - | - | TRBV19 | TGTGCCAGTAGCCCGCCGGAGGCAGGGGGGACCCGAAACATTCAGTACTTC | CASSPPEAGGTRNIQYF
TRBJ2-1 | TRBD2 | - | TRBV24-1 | TGTGCCACCAGTGACCCCGGCCTAGCGGGAGAGGGGCCTGAGCAGTTCTTC | CATSDPGLAGEGPEQFF
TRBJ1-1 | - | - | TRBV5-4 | TGTGCCAGCAGCCCCCATACGGGGGGCGTTGAAGCTTTCTTT | CASSPHTGGVEAFF
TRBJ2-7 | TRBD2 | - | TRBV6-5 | TGTGCCAGCAGTTACGCTAGCGGGAGCTACGAGCAGTACTTC | CASSYASGSYEQYF
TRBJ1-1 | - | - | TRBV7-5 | TGTGCCAGAAGACTGACAGGCGTGAACACTGAAGCTTTCTTT | CARRLTGVNTEAFF
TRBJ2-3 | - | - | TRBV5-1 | TGCGCTATCGGGGTTTATATTAGCACAGATACGCAGTATTTT | CAIGVYISTDTQYF
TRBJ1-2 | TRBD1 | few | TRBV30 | TGTGCCTGGAGGGTGACAGGGCGCACCCGAGGCTACACCTTC | CAWRVTGRTRGYTF
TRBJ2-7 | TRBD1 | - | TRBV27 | TGTGCCAGCAGTTGGAGGCGAGGGGACAGTACCTACGAGCAGTACTTC | CASSWRRGDSTYEQYF
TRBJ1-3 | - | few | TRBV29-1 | TGCAGCGGCCTCACTACAGGGTGGGCGGGAAACACCATATATTTT | CSGLTTGWAGNTIYF
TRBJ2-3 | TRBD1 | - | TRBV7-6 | TGTGCCAGCAGCAATACCGGGACAGGGGGCTGGAGAACGCAGTATTTT | CASSNTGTGGWRTQYF
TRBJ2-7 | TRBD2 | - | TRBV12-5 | TGTGCTAGTGCACCTAGGGGAGGGCGCGAGCAGTACTTC | CASAPRGGREQYF
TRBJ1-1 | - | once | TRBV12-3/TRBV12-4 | TGTGCCAGCAGTAGGCGGGCTGAAGCTTTCTTT | CASSRRAEAFF
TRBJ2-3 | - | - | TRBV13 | TGTGCCAGCAGCTTAGAATTCGAGGGCGCCGGGACAGATACGCAGTATTTT | CASSLEFEGAGTDTQYF
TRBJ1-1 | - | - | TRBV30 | TGTGCCTGGAGGGGAGGGGGTGGCAGCAGGAACACTGAAGCTTTCTTT | CAWRGGGGSRNTEAFF
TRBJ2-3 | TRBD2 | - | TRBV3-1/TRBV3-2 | TGTGCCAGCAGCCAAGGCGGACTAGTCCCGGCGGCGCAGTATTTT | CASSQGGLVPAAQYF
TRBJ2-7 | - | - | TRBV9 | TGTGCCAGCAGCGTGCGGGACAGCGGTTGGGGGCAGTACTTC | CASSVRDSGWGQYF
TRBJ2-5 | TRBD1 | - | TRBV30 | TGTGCCTGGAACCTACAGGGGGAGACCCAGTACTTC | CAWNLQGETQYF